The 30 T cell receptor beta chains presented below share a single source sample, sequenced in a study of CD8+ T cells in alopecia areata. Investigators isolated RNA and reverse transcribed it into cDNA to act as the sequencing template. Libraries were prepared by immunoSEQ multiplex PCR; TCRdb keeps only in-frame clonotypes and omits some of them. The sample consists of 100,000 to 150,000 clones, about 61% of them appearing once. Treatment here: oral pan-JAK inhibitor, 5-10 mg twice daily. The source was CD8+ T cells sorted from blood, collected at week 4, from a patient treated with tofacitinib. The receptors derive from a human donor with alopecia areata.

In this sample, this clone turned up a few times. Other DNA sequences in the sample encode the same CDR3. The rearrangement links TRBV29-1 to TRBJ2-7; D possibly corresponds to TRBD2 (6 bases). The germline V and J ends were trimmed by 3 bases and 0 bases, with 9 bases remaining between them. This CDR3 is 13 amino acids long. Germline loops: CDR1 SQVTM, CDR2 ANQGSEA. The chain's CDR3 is CSVETGSSYEQYF. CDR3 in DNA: TGCAGCGTTGAGACCGGGAGCTCCTACGAGCAGTACTTC.

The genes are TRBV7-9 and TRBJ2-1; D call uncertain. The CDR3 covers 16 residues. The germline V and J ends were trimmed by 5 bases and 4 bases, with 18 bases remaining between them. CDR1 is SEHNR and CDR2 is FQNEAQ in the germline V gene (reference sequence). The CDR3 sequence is CASSPRGGPQYNEQFF. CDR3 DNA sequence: TGTGCCAGCAGCCCCCGAGGTGGGCCTCAGTACAATGAGCAGTTCTTC.

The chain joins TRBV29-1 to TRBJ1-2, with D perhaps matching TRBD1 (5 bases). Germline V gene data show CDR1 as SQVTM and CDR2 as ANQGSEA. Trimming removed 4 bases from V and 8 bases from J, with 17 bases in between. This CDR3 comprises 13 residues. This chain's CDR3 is CSVVHRGWGGYTF. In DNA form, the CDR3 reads TGCAGCGTTGTCCATAGGGGTTGGGGAGGCTACACCTTC.

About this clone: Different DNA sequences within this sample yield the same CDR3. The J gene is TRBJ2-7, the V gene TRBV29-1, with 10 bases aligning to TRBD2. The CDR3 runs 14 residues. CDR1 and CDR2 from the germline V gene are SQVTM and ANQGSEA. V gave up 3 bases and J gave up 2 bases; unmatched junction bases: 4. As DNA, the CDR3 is TGCAGCGTTGAGGCTAGCGGGGGCCCCTACGAGCAGTACTTC. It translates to CSVEASGGPYEQYF.

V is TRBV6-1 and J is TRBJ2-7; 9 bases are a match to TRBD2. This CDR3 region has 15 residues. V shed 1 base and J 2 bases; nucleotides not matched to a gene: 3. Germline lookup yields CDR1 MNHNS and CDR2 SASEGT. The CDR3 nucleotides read TGTGCCAGCAGTGAAGGACTAGCGGCTGCCTACGAGCAGTACTTC. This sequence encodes CASSEGLAAAYEQYF.

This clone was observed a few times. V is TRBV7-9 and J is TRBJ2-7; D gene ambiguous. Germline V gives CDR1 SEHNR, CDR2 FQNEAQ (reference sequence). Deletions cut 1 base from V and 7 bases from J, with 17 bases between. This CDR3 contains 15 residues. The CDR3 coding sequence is TGTGCCAGCAGCTTAGTTCTGCGCGACCTTGGGGAGCAGTACTTC. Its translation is CASSLVLRDLGEQYF.

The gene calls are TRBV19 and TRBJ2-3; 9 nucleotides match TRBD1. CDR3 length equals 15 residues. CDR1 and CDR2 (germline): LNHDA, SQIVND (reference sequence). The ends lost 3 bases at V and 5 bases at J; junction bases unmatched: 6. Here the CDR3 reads CASSIRDRVEDTQYF. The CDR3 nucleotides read TGTGCCAGTAGTATCCGGGACAGGGTTGAAGATACGCAGTATTTT.

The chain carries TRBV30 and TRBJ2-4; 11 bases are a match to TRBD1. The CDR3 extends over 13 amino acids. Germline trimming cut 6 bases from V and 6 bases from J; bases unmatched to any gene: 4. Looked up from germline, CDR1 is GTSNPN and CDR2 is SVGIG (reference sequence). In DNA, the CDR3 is TGTGCCTGTTGGACAGGGGGCTCAAACATTCAGTACTTC. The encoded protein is CACWTGGSNIQYF.

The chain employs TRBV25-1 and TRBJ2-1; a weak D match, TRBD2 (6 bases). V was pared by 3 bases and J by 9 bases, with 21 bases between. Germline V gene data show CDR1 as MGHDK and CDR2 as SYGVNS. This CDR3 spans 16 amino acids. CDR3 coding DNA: TGTGCCAGCAGTGAGGACGGGGGTCCTCTTCAGTTTGAGCAGTTCTTC. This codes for CASSEDGGPLQFEQFF.

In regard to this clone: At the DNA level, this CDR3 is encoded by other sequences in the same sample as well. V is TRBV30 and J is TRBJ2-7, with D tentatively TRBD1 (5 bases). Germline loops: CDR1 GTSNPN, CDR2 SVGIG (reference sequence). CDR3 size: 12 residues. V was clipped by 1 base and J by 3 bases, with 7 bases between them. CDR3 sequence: CAWSGQGYEQYF. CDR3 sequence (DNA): TGTGCCTGGAGTGGGCAGGGCTACGAGCAGTACTTC.

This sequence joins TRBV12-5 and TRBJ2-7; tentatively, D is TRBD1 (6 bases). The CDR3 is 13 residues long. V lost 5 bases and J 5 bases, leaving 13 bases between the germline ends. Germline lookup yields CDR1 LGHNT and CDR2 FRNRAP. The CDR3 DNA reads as TGTGCTAGTGGTGGTCGACAGGACAACGAGCAGTACTTC. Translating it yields CASGGRQDNEQYF.

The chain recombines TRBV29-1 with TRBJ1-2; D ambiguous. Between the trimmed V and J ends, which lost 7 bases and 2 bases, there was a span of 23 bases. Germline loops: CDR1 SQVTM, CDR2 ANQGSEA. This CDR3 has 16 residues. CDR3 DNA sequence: TGCAGCGGAAATATCGACTGGGGTGAACCAAACTATGGCTACACCTTC. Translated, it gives CSGNIDWGEPNYGYTF.

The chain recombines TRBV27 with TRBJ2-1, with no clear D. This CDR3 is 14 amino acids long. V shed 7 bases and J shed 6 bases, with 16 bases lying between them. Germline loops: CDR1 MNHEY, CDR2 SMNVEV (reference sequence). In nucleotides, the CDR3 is TGTGCCAGCACCCAAGACCCAACATTCAATGAGCAGTTCTTC. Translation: CASTQDPTFNEQFF.

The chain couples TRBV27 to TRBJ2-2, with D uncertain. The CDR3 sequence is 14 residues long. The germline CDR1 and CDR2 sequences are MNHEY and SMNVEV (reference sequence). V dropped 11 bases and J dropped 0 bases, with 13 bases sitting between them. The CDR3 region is CASQPLTNTGELFF. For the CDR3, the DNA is TGTGCCTCTCAACCACTGACGAACACCGGGGAGCTGTTTTTT.

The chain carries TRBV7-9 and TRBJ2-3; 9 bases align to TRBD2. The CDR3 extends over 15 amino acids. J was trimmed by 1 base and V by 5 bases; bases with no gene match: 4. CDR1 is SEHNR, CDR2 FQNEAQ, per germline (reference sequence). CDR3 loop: CASSVVAGGTDTQYF. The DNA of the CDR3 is TGTGCCAGCAGCGTCGTAGCGGGGGGCACAGATACGCAGTATTTT.

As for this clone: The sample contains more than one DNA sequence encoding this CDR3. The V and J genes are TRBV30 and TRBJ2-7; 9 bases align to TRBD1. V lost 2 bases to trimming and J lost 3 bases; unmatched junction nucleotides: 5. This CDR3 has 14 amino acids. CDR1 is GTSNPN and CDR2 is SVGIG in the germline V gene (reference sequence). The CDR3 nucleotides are TGTGCCTGGAGTTCTGGGACAGGGATCTACGAGCAGTACTTC. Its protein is CAWSSGTGIYEQYF.

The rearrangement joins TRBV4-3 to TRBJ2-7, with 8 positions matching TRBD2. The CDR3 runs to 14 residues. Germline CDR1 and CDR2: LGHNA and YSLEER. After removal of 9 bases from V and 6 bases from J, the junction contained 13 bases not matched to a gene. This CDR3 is CASQPGRGLGEQYF. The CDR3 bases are TGCGCCAGTCAACCCGGGAGGGGTTTGGGCGAGCAGTACTTC.

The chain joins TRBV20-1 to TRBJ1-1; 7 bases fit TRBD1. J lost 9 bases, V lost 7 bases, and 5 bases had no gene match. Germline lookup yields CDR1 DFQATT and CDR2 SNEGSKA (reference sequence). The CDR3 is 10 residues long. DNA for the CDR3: TGCAGTGTTTGGGACAGAAAAGCTTTCTTT. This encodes CSVWDRKAFF.

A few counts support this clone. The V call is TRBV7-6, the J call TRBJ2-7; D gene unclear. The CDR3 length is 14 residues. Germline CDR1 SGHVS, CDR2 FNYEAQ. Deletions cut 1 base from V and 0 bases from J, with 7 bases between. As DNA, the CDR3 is TGTGCCAGCAGCTTAGGACTTAGCTCCTACGAGCAGTACTTC. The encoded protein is CASSLGLSSYEQYF.

CDR3 bases: TGCAGCGCGACAGGTTCCTACGAGCAGTACTTC. Its protein is CSATGSYEQYF. The chain is built from TRBV29-1 and TRBJ2-7; D possibly corresponds to TRBD1 (6 bases). Germline assignment: CDR1 SQVTM and CDR2 ANQGSEA. The CDR3 spans 11 residues. V lost 7 bases to trimming and J lost 1 base, with 8 bases between them.

The CDR3 region is CSEYRDLGTEAFF. The CDR3 region has the DNA TGCAGCGAGTACCGGGACCTCGGGACTGAAGCTTTCTTT. The gene calls are TRBV29-1 and TRBJ1-1; a weak D match, TRBD1 (5 bases). Germline V CDR1 and CDR2: SQVTM, ANQGSEA. The CDR3 loop spans 13 amino acids. V was clipped by 7 bases and J by 5 bases, with 17 bases between them.

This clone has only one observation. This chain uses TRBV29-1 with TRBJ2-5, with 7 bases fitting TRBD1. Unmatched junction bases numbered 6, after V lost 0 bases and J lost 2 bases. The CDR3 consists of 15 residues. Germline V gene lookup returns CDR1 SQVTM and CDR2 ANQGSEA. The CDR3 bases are TGCAGCGTTGAAGACCCCGGGACAGAACAAGAGACCCAGTACTTC. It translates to CSVEDPGTEQETQYF.

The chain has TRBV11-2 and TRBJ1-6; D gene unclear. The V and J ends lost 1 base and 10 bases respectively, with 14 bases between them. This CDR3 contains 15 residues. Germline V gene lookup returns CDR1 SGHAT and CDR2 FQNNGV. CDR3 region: CASSLGPGGYSPLHF. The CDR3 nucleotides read TGTGCCAGCAGCTTAGGTCCGGGTGGTTACTCACCCCTCCACTTT.

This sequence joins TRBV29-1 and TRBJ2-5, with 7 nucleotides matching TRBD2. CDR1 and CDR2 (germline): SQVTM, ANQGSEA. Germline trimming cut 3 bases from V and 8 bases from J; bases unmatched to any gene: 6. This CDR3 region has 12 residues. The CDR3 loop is CSVEGAGLTQYF. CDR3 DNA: TGCAGCGTTGAGGGAGCGGGGTTAACCCAGTACTTC. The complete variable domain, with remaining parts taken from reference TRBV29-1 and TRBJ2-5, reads SAVISQKPSRDICQRGTSLTIQCQVDSQVTMMFWYRQQPGQSLTLIATANQGSEATYESGFVIDKFPISRPNLTFSTLTVSNMSPEDSSIYLCSVEGAGLTQYFGPGTRLLVL.

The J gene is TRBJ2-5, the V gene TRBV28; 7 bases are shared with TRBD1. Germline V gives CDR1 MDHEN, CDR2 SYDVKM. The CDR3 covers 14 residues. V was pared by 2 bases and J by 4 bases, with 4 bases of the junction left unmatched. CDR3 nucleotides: TGTGCCAGCAGTTTAGTACCAGGGGGAGAGACCCAGTACTTC. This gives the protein CASSLVPGGETQYF.

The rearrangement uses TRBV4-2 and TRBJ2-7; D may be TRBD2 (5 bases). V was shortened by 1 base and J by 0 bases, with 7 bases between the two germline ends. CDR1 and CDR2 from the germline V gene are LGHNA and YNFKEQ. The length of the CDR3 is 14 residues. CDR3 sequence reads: CASSQGGLSYEQYF. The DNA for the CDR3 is TGTGCCAGCAGCCAAGGAGGGCTCTCCTACGAGCAGTACTTC.

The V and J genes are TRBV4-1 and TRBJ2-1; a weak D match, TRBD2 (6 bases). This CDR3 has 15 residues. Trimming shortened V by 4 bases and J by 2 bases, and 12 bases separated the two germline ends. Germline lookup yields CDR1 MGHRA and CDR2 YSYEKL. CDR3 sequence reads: CASSRLGGTYNEQFF. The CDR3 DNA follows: TGCGCCAGCAGCCGACTAGGCGGCACCTACAATGAGCAGTTCTTC.

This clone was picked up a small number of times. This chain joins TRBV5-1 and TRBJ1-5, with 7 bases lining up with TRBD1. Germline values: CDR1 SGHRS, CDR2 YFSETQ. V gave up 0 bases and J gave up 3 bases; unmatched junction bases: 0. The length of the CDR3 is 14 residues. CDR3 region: CASSLEGANQPQHF. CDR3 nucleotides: TGCGCCAGCAGCTTGGAGGGGGCCAATCAGCCCCAGCATTTT.

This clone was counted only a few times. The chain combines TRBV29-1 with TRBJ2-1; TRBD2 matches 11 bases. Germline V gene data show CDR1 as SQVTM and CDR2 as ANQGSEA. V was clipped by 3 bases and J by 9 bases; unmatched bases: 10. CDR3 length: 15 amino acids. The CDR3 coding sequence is TGCAGCGTTGAGACCCTAGCGGGGGGTGACATTGAGCAGTTCTTC. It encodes CSVETLAGGDIEQFF.

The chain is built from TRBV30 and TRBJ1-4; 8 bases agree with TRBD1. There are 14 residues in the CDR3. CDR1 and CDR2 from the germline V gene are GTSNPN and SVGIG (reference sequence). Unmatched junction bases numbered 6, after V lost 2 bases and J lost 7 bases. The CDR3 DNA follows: TGTGCCTGGAGTCCCCGGACAGGGACTGAAAAACTGTTTTTT. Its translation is CAWSPRTGTEKLFF. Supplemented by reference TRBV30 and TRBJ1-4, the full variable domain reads SQTIHQWPATLVQPVGSPLSLECTVEGTSNPNLYWYRQAAGRGLQLLFYSVGIGQISSEVPQNLSASRPQDRQFILSSKKLLLSDSGFYLCAWSPRTGTEKLFFGSGTQLSVL.